This TCR beta chain was profiled in a study of T cell changes during pregnancy in multiple sclerosis. Remarks on this clone: The sample contains more than one DNA sequence encoding this CDR3.

The CDR3 length is 15 residues. Germline trimming cut 3 bases from V and 2 bases from J; bases unmatched to any gene: 3. Germline V gives CDR1 KGHSH, CDR2 LQKENI. Using immunoSEQ multiplex PCR, the repertoire was profiled, and TCRdb retains in-frame clones only, with some absent. The table has about 67,000 clones, over 75% seen once. The clonotype comes from a female donor with multiple sclerosis, enrolled in a pregnancy study. The chain uses TRBV18 and TRBJ2-7; 11 bases are a match to TRBD1. Source: peripheral blood, taken in the third trimester of pregnancy. The CDR3 loop reads CASSPKGQGAYEQYF. In DNA form, the CDR3 reads TGTGCCAGCTCACCTAAGGGACAGGGGGCCTACGAGCAGTACTTC.